Below, 10 T cell receptor beta chains from the same sample are listed, as sequenced in a study of control samples from healthy donors and cancer patients. TCRdb's copy holds only in-frame clones and misses some; the assay was immunoSEQ multiplex PCR. There are more than 85,000 clones in the sample; less than 85% occur only once, and roughly 40% lies in the top ten. The material sequenced was PBMCs. These receptors all stem from a man between 70 and 80 years old with lung cancer.

In this sample, this clone turned up once. This chain links TRBV5-1 with TRBJ2-3; weak D call: TRBD1 (6 bases). CDR1 and CDR2 from the germline V gene are SGHRS and YFSETQ. This CDR3 contains 18 residues. Trimming left V 3 bases short and J 5 bases short, with 25 bases between. For the CDR3, the DNA is TGCGCCAGCAGCTCCGGGTCCTTTGGGGGCAGGGCGGGAGATACGCAGTATTTT. Its translation: CASSSGSFGGRAGDTQYF.

The chain combines TRBV7-2 with TRBJ2-2; 8 bases align to TRBD2. CDR3 length: 15 amino acids. V gave up 5 bases and J gave up 6 bases; unmatched junction bases: 8. Per germline, CDR1 SGHTA and CDR2 FQGNSA. The CDR3: CASSKSGTRAGELFF. The CDR3 DNA follows: TGTGCCAGCAGCAAATCCGGGACTAGGGCCGGGGAGCTGTTTTTT.

This chain uses TRBV9 with TRBJ1-2; D unclear. Between the trimmed V and J ends, which lost 4 bases and 4 bases, there was a span of 11 bases. This CDR3 comprises 13 residues. Germline loops: CDR1 SGDLS, CDR2 YYNGEE. CDR3 in amino acids: CASSPTGIYGYTF. The CDR3 DNA follows: TGTGCCAGCAGCCCCACCGGTATCTATGGCTACACCTTC.

The J gene is TRBJ1-5, the V gene TRBV24-1; no reliable D call. V was pared by 2 bases and J by 4 bases, with 11 bases between. The CDR3 contains 15 residues. Germline V CDR1 and CDR2: KGHDR, SFDVKD. The CDR3 protein is CATSDSTDGNQPQHF. The CDR3 DNA sequence: TGTGCCACCAGTGATTCCACTGACGGAAATCAGCCCCAGCATTTT.

The chain combines TRBV7-9 with TRBJ2-3, with 12 nucleotides matching TRBD2. V gave up 5 bases and J gave up 2 bases; unmatched junction bases: 2. The CDR3 extends over 15 amino acids. The germline gives CDR1 SEHNR, CDR2 FQNEAQ (reference sequence). This CDR3 reads CASSRTSGATDTQYF. The CDR3 DNA reads as TGTGCCAGCAGCCGGACTAGCGGGGCCACAGATACGCAGTATTTT.

The rearrangement links TRBV9 to TRBJ2-1, with TRBD2 matching over 9 bases. The CDR3 loop spans 15 amino acids. Losses at the gene ends were 2 bases for V and 4 bases for J; bases not matched to a gene: 4. Germline values: CDR1 SGDLS, CDR2 YYNGEE. For the CDR3, the DNA is TGTGCCAGCAGCGTCTTTAGCGGGGGTTACAATGAGCAGTTCTTC. Protein sequence: CASSVFSGGYNEQFF.

The CDR3 DNA follows: TGCGCCAGCAGCCAAGCGCGGGGGAACTATGGCTACACCTTC. It encodes CASSQARGNYGYTF. The chain carries TRBV4-3 and TRBJ1-2; perhaps TRBD1 as D (5 bases). Trimming shortened V by 1 base and J by 2 bases, and 8 bases separated the two germline ends. Germline values: CDR1 LGHNA, CDR2 YSLEER. The CDR3 is 14 residues long.

The rearrangement uses TRBV5-6 and TRBJ2-5; 7 bases align to TRBD1. There are 14 residues in the CDR3. V dropped 3 bases and J dropped 5; count of bases not matched to a gene: 7. Germline-derived CDR1 and CDR2 are SGHDT and YYEEEE. In DNA form, the CDR3 reads TGTGCCAGCAGCTCGGAACAGGGGATGGAGACCCAGTACTTC. This translates into CASSSEQGMETQYF. The full variable domain, completed using reference TRBV5-6 and TRBJ2-5, is DAGVTQSPTHLIKTRGQQVTLRCSPKSGHDTVSWYQQALGQGPQFIFQYYEEEERQRGNFPDRFSGHQFPNYSSELNVNALLLGDSALYLCASSSEQGMETQYFGPGTRLLVL.

This clone was counted once. This chain joins TRBV4-3 and TRBJ2-3, with 10 bases aligning to TRBD2. This CDR3 has 19 residues. Germline V gives CDR1 LGHNA, CDR2 YSLEER. The V segment lost 4 bases and the J segment 6 bases; nucleotides outside the gene matches: 19. CDR3 sequence reads: CASSRTVSLAGGSGDTQYF. In nucleotides, the CDR3 is TGCGCCAGCAGCCGCACCGTCTCCTTAGCGGGGGGAAGCGGGGATACGCAGTATTTT.

The chain is built from TRBV27 and TRBJ2-3; 8 bases agree with TRBD2. CDR1 and CDR2 (germline): MNHEY, SMNVEV (reference sequence). This CDR3 has 15 residues. V was pared by 7 bases and J by 5 bases, with 11 bases of the junction left unmatched. The chain's CDR3 is CASTSLAGGRDTQYF. CDR3 nucleotides: TGTGCCAGCACATCACTTGCGGGGGGAAGAGATACGCAGTATTTT.